The 8 T cell receptor beta chains below were found in one sample sequenced in a study of vaccination effects on CD4 cells after COVID-19. The method was immunoSEQ multiplex PCR; TCRdb's version includes in-frame clones alone and lacks a portion of them. The sample has 35,000 to 45,000 clones, around 73% seen once. Antigens for these TCRs are unknown. Before sequencing, viral peptide pools were used by the ViraFEST assay to expand antigen-specific CD4+ T cells. Subsequent to a culture period of about nine days, CD4+ T cells were isolated. The infection with SARS-CoV-2 (confirmed by PCR) occurred in this person between March and December 2020. Source: CD4+ T cells from PBMCs cultured with a peptide pool, taken before COVID-19 vaccination. These receptors all stem from a human donor who had a prior SARS-CoV-2 infection.

This clone occurred a few times. The J gene is TRBJ2-7, the V gene TRBV6-5; the match to TRBD1 covers 11 bases. CDR3 size: 14 residues. CDR1 and CDR2 from the germline V gene are MNHEY and SVGAGI. With V trimmed by 4 bases and J by 6 bases, 5 bases remained unmatched. CDR3: CASSWDRGVVEQYF. The CDR3 region has the DNA TGTGCCAGCAGTTGGGACAGGGGGGTTGTCGAGCAGTACTTC.

The chain couples TRBV11-1 to TRBJ2-5; either TRBD1 or TRBD2 may fit D (5 bases each). With 5 bases removed from V and 3 bases from J, the gap between germline ends came to 10 bases. The V gene's germline CDR1 is SGHAT and CDR2 FQDESV (reference sequence). CDR3 size: 13 residues. CDR3 region: CASSQGEKETQYF. The CDR3 coding sequence is TGTGCCAGCAGCCAGGGAGAAAAAGAGACCCAGTACTTC.

The rearrangement uses TRBV27 and TRBJ2-3, with D perhaps matching TRBD1 (6 bases). CDR3 size: 16 residues. The germline CDR1 and CDR2 sequences are MNHEY and SMNVEV (reference sequence). V was pared by 0 bases and J by 1 base, with 11 bases between. The CDR3 sequence is CASSLSVGTRTDTQYF. The CDR3 DNA reads TGTGCCAGCAGTTTATCCGTCGGGACACGCACAGATACGCAGTATTTT.

V and J are TRBV15 and TRBJ2-3; TRBD1 aligns across 8 bases. The J segment lost 4 bases and the V segment lost 1 base, leaving 4 bases of the junction unmatched. Germline CDR1 and CDR2: LNHNV and YYDKDF (reference sequence). CDR3 length: 15 residues. This CDR3 reads CATSRGGQAADTQYF. As DNA, the CDR3 is TGTGCCACCAGCAGAGGGGGACAGGCGGCAGATACGCAGTATTTT.

The CDR3 region has the DNA TGTGCCAGCAGCCAAGGGGAGGGGTCGCAGCCCCAGCATTTT. It codes for CASSQGEGSQPQHF. The J gene is TRBJ1-5, the V gene TRBV3-1 (or the pseudogene TRBV3-2); D may be TRBD1 (5 bases). The ends were cut back, 1 base at V and 7 bases at J, with 11 bases in the middle. Germline CDR1 reads LGHDT; CDR2 reads YNNKEL (reference sequence). The CDR3 is 14 amino acids.

This clone was seen only a few times. This chain uses TRBV5-1 with TRBJ1-1; a weak D match, TRBD1 (5 bases). Trimming took off 0 bases at V and 4 bases at J, with 10 bases between the two ends. CDR1 SGHRS and CDR2 YFSETQ come from the germline V gene. The CDR3 is 14 amino acids. CDR3 in amino acids: CASSLEGWGTEAFF. The CDR3 DNA follows: TGCGCCAGCAGCTTGGAGGGGTGGGGCACTGAAGCTTTCTTT.

In DNA form, the CDR3 reads TGCAGCGTTGTCGGAGGTTGGGGGATGAACACTGAAGCTTTCTTT. Its translation: CSVVGGWGMNTEAFF. The V call is TRBV29-1, the J call TRBJ1-1, with D possibly being TRBD1 (5 bases). V was trimmed by 4 bases and J by 0 bases, leaving 15 bases between them. Per germline, CDR1 SQVTM and CDR2 ANQGSEA. This CDR3 is 15 amino acids long.

This clone turned up a few times. The chain is built from TRBV6-1 and TRBJ1-5; D may be TRBD1 (5 bases). Germline V gene lookup returns CDR1 MNHNS and CDR2 SASEGT. V was trimmed by 1 base and J by 9 bases, leaving 22 bases between them. This CDR3 is built from 17 residues. DNA for the CDR3: TGTGCCAGCAGTGAAGATTTCCGTCAGGGCATCAGCAGGCCCCAGCATTTT. The encoded protein is CASSEDFRQGISRPQHF.